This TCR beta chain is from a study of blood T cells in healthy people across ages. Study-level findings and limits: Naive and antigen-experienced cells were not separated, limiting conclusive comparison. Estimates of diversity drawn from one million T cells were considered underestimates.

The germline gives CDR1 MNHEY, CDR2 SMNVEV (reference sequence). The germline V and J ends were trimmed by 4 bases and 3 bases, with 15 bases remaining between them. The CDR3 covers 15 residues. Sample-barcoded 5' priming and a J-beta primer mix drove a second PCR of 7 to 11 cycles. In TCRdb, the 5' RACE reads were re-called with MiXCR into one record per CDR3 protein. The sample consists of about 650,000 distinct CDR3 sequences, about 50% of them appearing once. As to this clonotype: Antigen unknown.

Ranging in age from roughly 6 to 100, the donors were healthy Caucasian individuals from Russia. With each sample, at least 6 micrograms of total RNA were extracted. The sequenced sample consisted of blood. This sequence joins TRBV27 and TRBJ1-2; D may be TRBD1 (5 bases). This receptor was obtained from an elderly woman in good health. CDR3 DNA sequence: TGTGCCAGCAGTTCCCCGGCTCAGGGAGACTATGGCTACACCTTC. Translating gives CASSSPAQGDYGYTF.